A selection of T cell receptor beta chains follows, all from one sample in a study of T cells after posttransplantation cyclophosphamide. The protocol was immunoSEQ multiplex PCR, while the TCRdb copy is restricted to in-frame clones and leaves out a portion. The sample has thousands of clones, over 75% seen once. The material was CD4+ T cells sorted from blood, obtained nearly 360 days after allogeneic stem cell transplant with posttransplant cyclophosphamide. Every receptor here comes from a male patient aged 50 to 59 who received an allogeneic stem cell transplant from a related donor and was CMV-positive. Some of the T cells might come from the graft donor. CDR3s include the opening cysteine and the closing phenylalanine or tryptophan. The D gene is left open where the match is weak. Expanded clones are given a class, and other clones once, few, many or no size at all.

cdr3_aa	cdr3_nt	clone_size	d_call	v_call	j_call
CASFTGGAYGYTF	TGTGCCAGCTTTACAGGGGGGGCCTATGGCTACACCTTC	.	TRBD1	TRBV6-6	TRBJ1-2
CASKALAGTDTQYF	TGTGCCAGCAAGGCCCTAGCCGGCACAGATACGCAGTATTTT	.	.	TRBV7-9	TRBJ2-3
CASSLGAGGTEAFF	TGCGCCAGCAGCTTGGGAGCGGGGGGCACTGAAGCTTTCTTT	large	.	TRBV5-1	TRBJ1-1
CASSRGQTRSGYTF	TGTGCCAGCAGCCGTGGACAGACCAGGAGTGGCTACACCTTC	.	.	TRBV7-3	TRBJ1-2
CASSLRTEQKRHGYTF	TGTGCCAGTAGTCTTAGGACAGAACAAAAACGCCATGGCTACACCTTC	.	.	TRBV19	TRBJ1-2
CASSLGDRGGETQYF	TGCGCCAGCAGCTTGGGGGACAGGGGTGGAGAGACCCAGTACTTC	.	TRBD1	TRBV5-1	TRBJ2-5
CATTLGGNTEAFF	TGTGCCACCACTCTCGGGGGGAACACTGAAGCTTTCTTT	.	.	TRBV10-3	TRBJ1-1
CSAGGGPNEQFF	TGCAGCGCTGGAGGCGGGCCCAATGAGCAGTTCTTC	once	.	TRBV29-1	TRBJ2-1
CASSSDRNTEAFF	TGCGCCAGCAGCTCGGACAGGAACACTGAAGCTTTCTTT	.	.	TRBV4-3	TRBJ1-1
CATSRGGASTDTQYF	TGTGCCACCAGCAGAGGAGGTGCTAGCACAGATACGCAGTATTTT	.	.	TRBV15	TRBJ2-3
CASSFVGQGWGNQPQHF	TGTGCCAGCAGCTTCGTAGGACAGGGATGGGGCAATCAGCCCCAGCATTTT	.	TRBD1	TRBV7-9	TRBJ1-5
CASSATSGPSYEQYF	TGTGCCAGTAGTGCGACTAGCGGGCCGTCCTACGAGCAGTACTTC	.	TRBD2	TRBV19	TRBJ2-7
CASSLLSGADTGELFF	TGTGCCAGCAGCTTACTGAGCGGGGCCGATACCGGGGAGCTGTTTTTT	.	TRBD2	TRBV7-2	TRBJ2-2
CASSLLGSFPYEQYF	TGCGCCAGCAGCTTGCTAGGCAGTTTCCCCTACGAGCAGTACTTC	.	.	TRBV5-1	TRBJ2-7
CASRWGGAGTGELFF	TGTGCCAGCAGGTGGGGGGGCGCGGGCACCGGGGAGCTGTTTTTT	.	.	TRBV6-1	TRBJ2-2
CASSQGGRGAWTEAFF	TGTGCCAGCAGCCAAGGGGGACGGGGGGCATGGACTGAAGCTTTCTTT	.	.	TRBV4-2	TRBJ1-1
CASSVDYLQSASPTF	TGTGCCAGCAGCGTAGATTATTTACAGTCTGCCTCTCCCACCTTC	.	.	TRBV9	TRBJ1-2